This T cell receptor (beta chain) originates from a study of cytomegalovirus exposure and HLA in healthy donors. Primers for the PCR totalled 60 Vbeta and 13 Jbeta. The data were produced by immunoSEQ multiplex PCR, yet TCRdb's version contains in-frame clones alone and is incomplete. The table lists about 120,000 clones, around three quarters of them singletons, with approximately 10% in the top ten. Study-level points and caveats: A few CMV-associated chains proved CMV antigen-specific in vitro.

V lost 2 bases, J lost 4 bases, and 2 bases stayed unmatched. This CDR3 spans 13 amino acids. Germline CDR1 and CDR2: SGDLS and YYNGEE. Turning to this clone: Its cognate antigen is unknown.

The specimen was PBMCs. The chain employs TRBV9 and TRBJ1-2, with TRBD1 matching over 7 bases. This sequence originates from a man aged 30 to 45 in good health and CMV-seropositive. CDR3 sequence reads: CASSVTGPYGYTF. The CDR3 nucleotides are TGTGCCAGCAGCGTGACAGGGCCCTATGGCTACACCTTC. Looking up the rest from reference TRBV9 and TRBJ1-2 gives the full variable domain: DSGVTQTPKHLITATGQRVTLRCSPRSGDLSVYWYQQSLDQGLQFLIQYYNGEERAKGNILERFSAQQFPDLHSELNLSSLELGDSALYFCASSVTGPYGYTFGSGTRLTVV.